Presented here are 21 T cell receptor beta chains from one specimen sequenced in a study of persistence of HIV-infected CD4 T cells. This was the immunoSEQ version 4 assay in survey mode. Repertoires were generated with immunoSEQ multiplex PCR, while TCRdb's copy carries only in-frame clones and drops some. Of tens of thousands of clones listed, about four fifths are singletons. An overlapping HIV-1 Gag peptide pool stimulated these cells at roughly 1 ug/peptide/mL. CD40L-negative CD69-negative CD45RO-high memory CD4+ T cells were sorted as populations depleted of antigen-responding cells. For these receptors, no antigen is known. The sequences come from CD4+ T cells sorted from PBMCs after roughly 18-hour stimulation, collected from a patient who received antiretroviral therapy. The receptor source for this set is an adult man with HIV who was CMV-seropositive.

The chain employs TRBV11-3 and TRBJ1-1, with no clear D. The germline V gene encodes CDR1 SGHNT and CDR2 YENEEA. The CDR3 spans 13 residues. Trimming shortened V by 5 bases and J by 4 bases, and 11 bases separated the two germline ends. The DNA of the CDR3 is TGTGCCAGCAGCCGGACGCGGGCCACTGAAGCTTTCTTT. Its protein is CASSRTRATEAFF.

This chain links TRBV5-6 with TRBJ1-2; no clear D gene. Germline V gene lookup returns CDR1 SGHDT and CDR2 YYEEEE. This CDR3 spans 15 amino acids. Between the trimmed V and J ends, which lost 0 bases and 4 bases, there was a span of 13 bases. DNA of the CDR3: TGTGCCAGCAGCTTGGGCCCCCGGATAAGCTATGGCTACACCTTC. Translation gives CASSLGPRISYGYTF.

The chain couples TRBV7-2 to TRBJ2-1; a weak D match, TRBD1 (5 bases). The V gene's germline CDR1 is SGHTA and CDR2 FQGNSA. The CDR3 runs to 17 residues. Trimming left V 2 bases short and J 0 bases short, with 14 bases between. The CDR3 DNA reads as TGTGCCAGCAGCTTACATCAAGGGGCCAGCTCCTACAATGAGCAGTTCTTC. Protein: CASSLHQGASSYNEQFF.

CDR3: CASSRQGAGNTIYF. CDR3 bases: TGTGCCAGCAGTAGACAGGGGGCTGGAAACACCATATATTTT. The chain links TRBV6-5 to TRBJ1-3, with 9 bases aligning to TRBD1. The junction had 1 base not matched to a gene; V was cut back by 5 bases and J by 2 bases. This CDR3 region has 14 residues. The germline V gene has CDR1 MNHEY and CDR2 SVGAGI.

V is TRBV7-9 and J is TRBJ1-2; D is possibly TRBD1 (6 bases). The germline CDR1 and CDR2 sequences are SEHNR and FQNEAQ (reference sequence). This CDR3 is built from 13 residues. V was clipped by 5 bases and J by 8 bases, with 15 bases between them. This CDR3 is CASSITGRGGYTF. CDR3 bases: TGTGCCAGCAGCATTACAGGGCGGGGAGGCTACACCTTC.

The V gene is TRBV28, the J gene TRBJ1-2; D might be TRBD1 (5 bases). Trimming removed 3 bases at V and 5 bases at J, with 16 bases between. Germline CDR1 MDHEN, CDR2 SYDVKM. The CDR3 sequence is 15 residues long. The CDR3 loop reads CASSFSHRREYGYTF. The CDR3 DNA is TGTGCCAGCAGTTTCAGTCACAGGAGGGAGTATGGCTACACCTTC.

This clone was seen just once. CDR3 amino acids: CASSIGGGYTF. DNA for the CDR3: TGTGCCAGTAGTATTGGGGGCGGCTACACCTTC. The chain employs TRBV19 and TRBJ1-2, with D perhaps matching TRBD1 (6 bases). Between the trimmed V and J ends, which lost 3 bases and 8 bases, there was a span of 7 bases. The germline V gene encodes CDR1 LNHDA and CDR2 SQIVND (reference sequence). The CDR3 runs to 11 residues.

The chain recombines TRBV18 with TRBJ1-1; D is possibly TRBD1 (6 bases). V was pared by 1 base and J by 1 base, with 16 bases between. Per the germline V gene, CDR1 is KGHSH and CDR2 is LQKENI. This CDR3 spans 17 amino acids. The CDR3 nucleotides read TGTGCCAGCTCACCACGGCAGGGGTCTAAGGGGAACACTGAAGCTTTCTTT. Translating it yields CASSPRQGSKGNTEAFF. Full variable domain (outside the CDR3, taken from reference TRBV18 and TRBJ1-1): NAGVMQNPRHLVRRRGQEARLRCSPMKGHSHVYWYRQLPEEGLKFMVYLQKENIIDESGMPKERFSAEFPKEGPSILRIQQVVRGDSAAYFCASSPRQGSKGNTEAFFGQGTRLTVV.

The chain has TRBV5-5 and TRBJ1-1; possibly TRBD1 for D (6 bases). CDR1 is SGHKS and CDR2 is YYEKEE in the germline V gene (reference sequence). This CDR3 is built from 15 residues. V lost 4 bases to trimming and J lost 5 bases, with 18 bases between them. CDR3: CASSARDTLRTEAFF. The CDR3, as DNA: TGTGCCAGCAGCGCAAGGGACACGCTGCGGACTGAAGCTTTCTTT.

The gene calls are TRBV2 and TRBJ1-4, with 7 bases lining up with TRBD1. V gave up 6 bases and J gave up 6 bases; unmatched junction bases: 16. The CDR3 sequence is 17 residues long. Germline values: CDR1 SNHLY, CDR2 FYNNEI. CDR3 coding DNA: TGTGCCAGCAGACTACCGGGACAGCTGGGGGGATATGAAAAACTGTTTTTT. It translates to CASRLPGQLGGYEKLFF. Full variable domain (rest looked up from reference TRBV2 and TRBJ1-4): EPEVTQTPSHQVTQMGQEVILRCVPISNHLYFYWYRQILGQKVEFLVSFYNNEISEKSEIFDDQFSVERPDGSNFTLKIRSTKLEDSAMYFCASRLPGQLGGYEKLFFGSGTQLSVL.

This rearrangement joins TRBV5-5 to TRBJ1-5, with no clear D. V was cut by 4 bases and J by 0 bases, with 11 bases left in between. This CDR3 has 15 amino acids. CDR1 is SGHKS, CDR2 YYEKEE, per germline (reference sequence). The CDR3 DNA follows: TGTGCCAGCAGCGGGGAGGCTTATAGCAATCAGCCCCAGCATTTT. Translation: CASSGEAYSNQPQHF.

The chain carries TRBV10-3 and TRBJ1-5; D not resolved. The CDR3 loop spans 14 amino acids. Between the trimmed V and J ends, which lost 5 bases and 2 bases, there was a span of 10 bases. The germline V gene has CDR1 ENHRY and CDR2 SYGVKD. In nucleotides, the CDR3 is TGTGCCATCAGTCAGGTTGACGGCAATCAGCCCCAGCATTTT. This codes for CAISQVDGNQPQHF.

This clone was observed a handful of times. The genes are TRBV7-9 and TRBJ1-2, with D unclear. The CDR3 runs to 13 residues. V lost 2 bases and J 5 bases, leaving 9 bases between the germline ends. Germline V gene lookup returns CDR1 SEHNR and CDR2 FQNEAQ (reference sequence). CDR3 in DNA: TGTGCCAGCAGCTTATCCTCAGCGTATGGCTACACCTTC. Its translation: CASSLSSAYGYTF.

The chain employs TRBV27 and TRBJ2-4; TRBD1 might be the D (6 bases). The ends were cut back, 6 bases at V and 8 bases at J, with 20 bases in the middle. Germline V gene sequence: CDR1 MNHEY, CDR2 SMNVEV (reference sequence). The CDR3 has 15 residues. CDR3 sequence reads: CASRPMGAGEYIQYF. In DNA form, the CDR3 reads TGTGCCAGCAGACCCATGGGGGCAGGGGAGTACATTCAGTACTTC.

The chain employs TRBV23-1 and TRBJ2-3; TRBD1 agrees at 7 bases. TRBV23-1 is treated as an ORF (open reading frame) with a function not yet certain. Trimming cost V 0 bases and J 1 base; bases outside gene matches: 4. This CDR3 comprises 16 residues. CDR3 sequence (DNA): TGCGCCAGCAGTCAATCAAGGGGACAGTGCACAGATACGCAGTATTTT. Amino acids: CASSQSRGQCTDTQYF.

This clone occurred a few times. V gene TRBV7-6 combines with J gene TRBJ2-7; D gene unclear. The CDR3 contains 13 residues. CDR1 SGHVS and CDR2 FNYEAQ come from the germline V gene. The V end lost 3 bases, the J end lost 6 bases, and 12 bases lay between the germline ends. In DNA form, the CDR3 reads TGTGCCAGCAGCTTGGAACGGTTGAGCGAGCAGTACTTC. Translating it yields CASSLERLSEQYF.

A few counts support this clone. An end of the junction does not agree with germline; a read error may underlie this. The chain recombines TRBV18 with TRBJ1-3; no clear D gene. The germline gives CDR1 KGHSH, CDR2 LQKENI. CDR3 length equals 13 residues. In DNA, the CDR3 is TGTGCCAGCTCACCGGATTTTGGAGGAAGGGTTTCGTTT. It codes for CASSPDFGGRVSF.

V usage is TRBV19 and J usage is TRBJ1-5; no clear D. In germline, CDR1 is LNHDA, CDR2 SQIVND (reference sequence). Trimming stripped 5 bases from V and 4 bases from J, with 9 bases between. This CDR3 region has 13 residues. Here the CDR3 reads CASSPRENQPQHF. DNA for the CDR3: TGTGCCAGTAGTCCGCGGGAGAATCAGCCCCAGCATTTT.

The V call is TRBV5-1, the J call TRBJ1-2; D possibly corresponds to TRBD1 (6 bases). CDR1 is SGHRS, CDR2 YFSETQ, per germline. V shed 5 bases and J shed 1 base, with 18 bases lying between them. The CDR3 has 16 amino acids. The CDR3 DNA is TGCGCCAGCAGTTCCCAGGGGACCACATATAACTATGGCTACACCTTC. This translates into CASSSQGTTYNYGYTF.

This chain uses TRBV30 with TRBJ1-1; D uncertain. V dropped 2 bases and J dropped 1 base, with 8 bases sitting between them. Germline lookup yields CDR1 GTSNPN and CDR2 SVGIG (reference sequence). CDR3 length: 13 amino acids. CDR3 region: CAWSSTGNTEAFF. The CDR3 nucleotides are TGTGCCTGGAGTTCTACGGGGAACACTGAAGCTTTCTTT.

The rearrangement uses TRBV10-2 and TRBJ1-5, with D uncertain. Germline CDR1 reads WSHSY; CDR2 reads SAAADI. V was cut by 6 bases and J by 0 bases, with 6 bases left in between. This CDR3 contains 13 residues. CDR3 amino acids: CASRDFSNQPQHF. The CDR3 nucleotides are TGCGCCAGCAGGGACTTTAGCAATCAGCCCCAGCATTTT.